This TCR beta chain is drawn from a study of control samples from healthy donors and cancer patients. The length of the CDR3 is 14 residues. Looked up from germline, CDR1 is MDHEN and CDR2 is SYDVKM. The germline V and J ends were trimmed by 3 bases and 10 bases, with 13 bases remaining between them. Libraries were prepared by immunoSEQ multiplex PCR; TCRdb keeps only in-frame clonotypes and omits some of them. The sample has fewer than 130,000 clones, approximately 90% seen once. The sequencing input was PBMCs. The source of this sequence is an older woman with lung cancer. The chain combines TRBV28 with TRBJ1-6; no firm D call. The CDR3, as DNA: TGTGCCAGCAGTTTGGGAGGTGCGCGGTCACCCCTCCACTTT. Protein product: CASSLGGARSPLHF.